This T cell receptor beta chain came from a study of control samples from healthy donors and cancer patients. Clones were read by immunoSEQ multiplex PCR, and TCRdb kept only the in-frame ones, dropping some. The table records approximately 170,000 clones, around 94% of them present only once. Germline V gives CDR1 LNHDA, CDR2 SQIVND (reference sequence). Trimming left V 8 bases short and J 6 bases short, with 15 bases between. The CDR3 contains 13 residues. Specimen: blood. V is TRBV19 and J is TRBJ2-3, with a possible D match to TRBD2 (5 bases). The sequence was collected from a man between 25 and 39 years old in good health. CDR3 sequence reads: CASVWRHGDTQYF. The CDR3 DNA follows: TGTGCCAGTGTATGGAGGCATGGGGATACGCAGTATTTT.